This T cell receptor beta chain was sequenced in a study of human T cells and chemical hapten exposure. Study-wide context: Upper back patch tests used 0.01% DPC, scored after 6 days. Whole-study findings and limits: As the donors had alopecia, their immune response may differ from healthy people's. TCRs at a frequency above 1 in 1000 stayed unchanged with DPC sensitization.

This clonotype was observed a handful of times. Its specificity is unknown. Time point in this sample: pre-sensitization, week 0. Treatment of the sample: therapeutic diphenylcyclopropenone sensitization with weekly scalp DPC. TCRdb re-analysed the RACE reads in MiXCR, keeping a single row per CDR3 protein. The sample lists around 300,000 distinct CDR3 sequences, roughly 7.7% occurring once. Trimming shortened V by 0 bases and J by 1 base, and 16 bases separated the two germline ends. CDR3 length equals 19 residues. Germline V gives CDR1 LGHNA, CDR2 YSLEER. V gene TRBV4-3 combines with J gene TRBJ2-6; D is uncertain. The receptor was derived from a man aged 18 to 30 with alopecia areata. Some clones in this sample may be carry-over from other donors' samples. Here the sequenced sample was whole blood, taken in connection with sensitization to the hapten diphenylcyclopropenone (DPC). The CDR3 sequence is CASSQESNLFFSGANVLTF. The CDR3 bases are TGCGCCAGCAGCCAAGAGTCGAATCTGTTCTTTTCTGGGGCCAACGTCCTGACTTTC.